The next 2 T cell receptor beta chains were all read from a single sample in a study of blood T cell repertoires in COVID-19. Produced via immunoSEQ multiplex PCR; TCRdb's table is partial and in-frame only. The data hold 70,000 to 75,000 clones, with roughly 80% observed a single time. Sequencing was performed on peripheral blood. These receptors came from a woman in her seventies with acute or convalescent COVID-19.

The chain links TRBV10-1 to TRBJ1-2, with D hard to call. The germline V gene has CDR1 WNHNN and CDR2 SYGVQD (reference sequence). Trimming took 0 bases from V and 9 from J, leaving 17 bases between them. The length of the CDR3 is 15 residues. CDR3 sequence reads: CASSESRGNYDSYTF. The DNA of the CDR3 is TGCGCCAGCAGTGAGTCGAGAGGGAACTATGATAGCTACACCTTC.

This chain links TRBV27 with TRBJ2-7, with unresolved D. Trimming pared 7 bases from V and 0 bases from J, leaving 19 bases between. This CDR3 comprises 16 residues. The germline V gene encodes CDR1 MNHEY and CDR2 SMNVEV (reference sequence). In DNA, the CDR3 is TGTGCCAGCAACCACATGGGCGCCGATCGCTCCTACGAGCAGTACTTC. Amino acid sequence: CASNHMGADRSYEQYF.